A selection of T cell receptor beta chains follows, all from one sample in a study of cytomegalovirus exposure and HLA in healthy donors. Profiled with immunoSEQ multiplex PCR; TCRdb holds only in-frame clones, not every one. The sample holds about 180,000 clones, more than 75% seen once. The sequenced sample was PBMCs. Source of these receptors: a woman under 40 in good health and CMV-seropositive. Both conserved end residues are part of each CDR3. The D gene is left open where the match is weak. Size is stated for part of the rows, as once, few or many counts, or as a class when the clone is expanded.

clone size	J gene	V gene	D gene	CDR3 protein	CDR3 DNA
.	TRBJ2-4	TRBV28	.	CASPPPGSAGDIQYF	TGTGCCAGCCCCCCGCCAGGTTCGGCCGGGGACATTCAGTACTTC
.	TRBJ2-5	TRBV2	.	CASSEALTGTEETQYF	TGTGCCAGCAGTGAAGCGTTGACAGGTACCGAAGAGACCCAGTACTTC
.	TRBJ1-2	TRBV6-1	.	CASSGSGIGYGYTF	TGTGCCAGCAGTGGAAGCGGTATTGGCTATGGCTACACCTTC
few	TRBJ2-5	TRBV28	TRBD2	CASSSRAGGETQYF	TGTGCCAGCAGTTCAAGGGCGGGGGGAGAGACCCAGTACTTC
.	TRBJ2-7	TRBV6-5	.	CASSYSNEPGMDEQYF	TGTGCCAGCAGTTACTCGAACGAGCCGGGGATGGACGAGCAGTACTTC
few	TRBJ2-1	TRBV21-1	.	CASSKGAGGTELLGSLNEQFF	TGTGCCAGCAGCAAAGGGGCTGGGGGGACAGAGCTATTGGGTAGCCTCAATGAGCAGTTCTTC
few	TRBJ2-2	TRBV9	.	CASSTSGARGELFF	TGTGCCAGCAGCACGAGCGGTGCGCGCGGGGAGCTGTTTTTT
.	TRBJ1-3	TRBV9	.	CASSAGSEAGNTIYF	TGTGCCAGCAGCGCAGGGTCCGAGGCAGGAAACACCATATATTTT
.	TRBJ1-2	TRBV5-1	.	CASSFGVSDGYTF	TGCGCCAGCAGCTTCGGGGTTTCGGACGGCTACACCTTC
.	TRBJ2-7	TRBV11-2	.	CASSFTEYEQYF	TGTGCCAGCAGCTTTACAGAATACGAGCAGTACTTC